This T cell receptor (beta chain) was identified in a study of blood T cell repertoires in COVID-19. Study-level background: Acute-phase and convalescent COVID-19 samples originated in the United States, Italy and Spain. T cells, B-cell-depleted T cells, or PBMCs provided the cDNA or gDNA that served as material.

V shed 5 bases and J shed 0 bases, with 8 bases lying between them. CDR1 is LNHDA and CDR2 is SQIVND in the germline V gene (reference sequence). The CDR3 covers 14 residues. In the source study's methods: Amplification of reference gene primers was used by the study to estimate nucleated cell counts. Sequencing used immunoSEQ multiplex PCR; TCRdb keeps in-frame clones, though not all of them. The V and J calls and clone size are taken from that table; D and trimming were inferred from the DNA. The data show about 74,000 clones, roughly 81% seen once. This sequence was found in a man between 65 and 79 years old with acute or convalescent COVID-19. This chain connects TRBV19 to TRBJ2-1; TRBD1 might be the D (5 bases). The sequenced sample consisted of peripheral blood. For the CDR3, the DNA is TGTGCCAGTAGTTACAGGAGCTCCTACAATGAGCAGTTCTTC. Translating it yields CASSYRSSYNEQFF.